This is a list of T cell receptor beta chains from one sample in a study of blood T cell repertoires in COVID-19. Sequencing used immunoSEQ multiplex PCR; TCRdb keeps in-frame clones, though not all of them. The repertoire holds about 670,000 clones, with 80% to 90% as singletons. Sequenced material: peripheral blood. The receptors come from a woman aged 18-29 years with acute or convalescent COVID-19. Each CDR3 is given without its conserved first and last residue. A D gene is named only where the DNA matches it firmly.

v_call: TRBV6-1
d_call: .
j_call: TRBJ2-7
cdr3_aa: ASSDWGQDLRDSYEQY

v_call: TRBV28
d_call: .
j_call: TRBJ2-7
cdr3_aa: ASSFRTVPDQY

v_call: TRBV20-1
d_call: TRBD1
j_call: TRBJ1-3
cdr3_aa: SASTGVGNTIY

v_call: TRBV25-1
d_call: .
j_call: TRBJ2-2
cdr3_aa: ASSELAGHTGELF

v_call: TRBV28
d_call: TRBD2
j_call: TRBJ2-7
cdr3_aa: ASSYQGGRREQY

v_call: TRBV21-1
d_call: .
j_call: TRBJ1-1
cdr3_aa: ASSKGTGKNTEAF

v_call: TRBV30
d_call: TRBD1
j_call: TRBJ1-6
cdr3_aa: AWTDRGNSPLH

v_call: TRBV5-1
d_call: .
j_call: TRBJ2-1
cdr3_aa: ASSPIEIRSRRV

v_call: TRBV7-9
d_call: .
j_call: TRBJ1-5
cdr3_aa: ASSLGGVGNQPQH

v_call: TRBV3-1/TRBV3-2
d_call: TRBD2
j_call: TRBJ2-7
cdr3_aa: ASSQAGLAGTEQY

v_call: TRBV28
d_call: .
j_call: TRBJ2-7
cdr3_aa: ASRYGDYEQY

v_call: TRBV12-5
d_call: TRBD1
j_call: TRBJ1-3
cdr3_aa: ASGSPPGQERNTIY

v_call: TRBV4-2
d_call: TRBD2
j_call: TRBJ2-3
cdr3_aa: ASSQALAGDTDTQY

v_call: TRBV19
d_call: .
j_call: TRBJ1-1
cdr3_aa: ASSLESGEAF

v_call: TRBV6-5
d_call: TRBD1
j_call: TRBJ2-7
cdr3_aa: ASTRTGSYEQY

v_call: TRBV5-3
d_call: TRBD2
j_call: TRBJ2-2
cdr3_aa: ARRPGLAGAWDTGELF

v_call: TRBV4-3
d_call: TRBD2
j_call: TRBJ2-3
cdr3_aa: ASSQEGTINTDTQY

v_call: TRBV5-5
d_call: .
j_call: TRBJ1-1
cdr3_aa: ASSLGGTSNTEAF

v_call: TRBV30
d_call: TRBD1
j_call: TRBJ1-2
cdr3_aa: AWNTRTGAYLYGYT

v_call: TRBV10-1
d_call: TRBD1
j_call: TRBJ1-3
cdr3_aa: ASTPDRARSSCSGNTIY

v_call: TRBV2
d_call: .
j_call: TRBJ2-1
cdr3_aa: ATSDSNEQF

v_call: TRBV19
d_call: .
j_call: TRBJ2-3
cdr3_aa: ASNEDTGDTDTQY

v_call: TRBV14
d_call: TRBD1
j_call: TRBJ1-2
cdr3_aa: ASSQLPGQGYYGYT

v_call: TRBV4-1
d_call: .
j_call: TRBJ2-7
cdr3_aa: ASSQDGGGVGEQY

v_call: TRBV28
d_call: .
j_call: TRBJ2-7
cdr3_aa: ASSHPGREQY

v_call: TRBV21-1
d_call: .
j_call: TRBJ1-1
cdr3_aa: ASSKEGQGIRLNTEAF

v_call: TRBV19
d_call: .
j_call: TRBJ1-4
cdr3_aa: ASSIDVVFRKLF

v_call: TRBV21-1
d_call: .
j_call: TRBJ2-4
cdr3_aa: ASHRGRGQNIQY

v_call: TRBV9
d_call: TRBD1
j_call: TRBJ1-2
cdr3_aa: ASSVAGTGAPYGYT

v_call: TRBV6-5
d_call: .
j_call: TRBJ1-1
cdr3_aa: ASSYYRDGKEAF

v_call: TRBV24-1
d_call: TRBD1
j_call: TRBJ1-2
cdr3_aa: ATSATGGYGYT

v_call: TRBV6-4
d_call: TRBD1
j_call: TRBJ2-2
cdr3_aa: ASRTGEDTGELF

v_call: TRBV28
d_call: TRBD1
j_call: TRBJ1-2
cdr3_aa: ASSTGRQGYGYT

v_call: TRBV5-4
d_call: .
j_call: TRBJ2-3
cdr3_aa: ASSADSLTQY

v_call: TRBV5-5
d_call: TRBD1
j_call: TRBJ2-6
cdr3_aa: ASSSRQGALPNVLT

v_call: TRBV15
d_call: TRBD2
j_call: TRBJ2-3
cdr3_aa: ATSRDPAGMGDTQY

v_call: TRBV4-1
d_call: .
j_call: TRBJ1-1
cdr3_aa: ASSQSARGTEAF

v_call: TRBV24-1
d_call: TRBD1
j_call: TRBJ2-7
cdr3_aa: ATSEDRRSYEQY

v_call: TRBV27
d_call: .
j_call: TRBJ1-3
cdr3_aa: ASSLGRPGNTIY

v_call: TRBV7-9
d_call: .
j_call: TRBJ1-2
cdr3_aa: ASSLREGWGYT

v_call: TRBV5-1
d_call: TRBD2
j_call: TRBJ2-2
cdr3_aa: ASSPQGSGGGTGELF

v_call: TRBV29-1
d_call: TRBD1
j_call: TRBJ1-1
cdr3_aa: SVGDVQGADTEAF

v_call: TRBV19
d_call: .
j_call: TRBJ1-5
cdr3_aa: ASSIQGGNQPQH

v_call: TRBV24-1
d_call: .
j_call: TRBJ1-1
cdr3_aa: ATVAPTGATF

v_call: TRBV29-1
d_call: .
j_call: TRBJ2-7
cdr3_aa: SVESFGQTSSYEQY

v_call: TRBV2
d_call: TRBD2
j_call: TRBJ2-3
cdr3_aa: ASVRLASTDTQY

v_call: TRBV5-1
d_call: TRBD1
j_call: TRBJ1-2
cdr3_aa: ASSPGQGPLRNYGYT

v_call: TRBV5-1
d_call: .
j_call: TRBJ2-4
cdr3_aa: ASSLEGVGNIQY

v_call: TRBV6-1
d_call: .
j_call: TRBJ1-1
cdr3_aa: ASSEAGRQAF

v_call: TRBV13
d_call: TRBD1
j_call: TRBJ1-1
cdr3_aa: ASSPYIVTGTIGNTEAF

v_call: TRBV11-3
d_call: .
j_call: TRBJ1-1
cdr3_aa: ASSFSGDTEAF